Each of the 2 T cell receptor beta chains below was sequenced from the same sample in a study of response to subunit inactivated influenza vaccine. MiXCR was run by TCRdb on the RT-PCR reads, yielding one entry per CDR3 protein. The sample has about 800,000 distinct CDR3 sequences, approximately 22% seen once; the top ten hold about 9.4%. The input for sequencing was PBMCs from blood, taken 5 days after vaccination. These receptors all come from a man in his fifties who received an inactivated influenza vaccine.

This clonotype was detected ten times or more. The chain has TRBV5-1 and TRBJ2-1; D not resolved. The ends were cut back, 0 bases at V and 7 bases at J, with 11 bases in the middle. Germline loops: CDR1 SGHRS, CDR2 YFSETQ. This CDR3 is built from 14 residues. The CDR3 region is CASSLAWSDNEQFF. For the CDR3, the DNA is TGCGCCAGCAGCTTGGCTTGGTCTGATAATGAGCAGTTCTTC. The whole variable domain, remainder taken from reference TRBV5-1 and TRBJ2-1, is KAGVTQTPRYLIKTRGQQVTLSCSPISGHRSVSWYQQTPGQGLQFLFEYFSETQRNKGNFPGRFSGRQFSNSRSEMNVSTLELGDSALYLCASSLAWSDNEQFFGPGTRLTVL.

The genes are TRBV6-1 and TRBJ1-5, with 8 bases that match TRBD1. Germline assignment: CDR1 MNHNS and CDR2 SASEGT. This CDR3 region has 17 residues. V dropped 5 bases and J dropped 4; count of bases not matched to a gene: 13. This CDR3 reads CASSSRITGGSNQPQHF. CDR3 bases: TGTGCCAGCAGTAGCCGAATTACAGGGGGTTCAAATCAGCCCCAGCATTTT.